This T cell receptor beta chain was documented in a study of identical twins. Study-wide results and limits: There was more out-of-frame TCR alpha sharing in monozygotic twins than models estimated. High-abundance cord blood beta clonotypes had fewer insertions; memory repertoires showed none.

The CDR3 consists of 14 residues. The junction had 1 base not matched to a gene; V was cut back by 4 bases and J by 4 bases. Germline CDR1 reads LGHDT; CDR2 reads YNNKEL (reference sequence). TCRdb re-called the 5' RACE reads through MiXCR, storing one row per CDR3 protein. Among 470,000 or so distinct CDR3 sequences, 20% to 30% were seen once, and the ten largest hold around 3%. This clonotype has just a few counts. Antigen specificity is unknown. These data were also reused for a study on T cells expressing NK-cell markers. As that study records: The TCR beta repertoires originated in sorted CD3+CD56+NKG2C+, CD3+CD56+NKG2C- and CD3+CD56-NKG2C+ T cells. Leadership of the CD3+CD56-NKG2C+ fraction also belonged to these clonotypes in several donors.

This clonotype was sampled from a woman aged 18-29 years in good health. The sequenced material came from CD4+ T cells sorted from blood. J is TRBJ2-4 and V is TRBV3-1, with TRBD2 identical over 10 bases. DNA of the CDR3: TGTGCCAGCAGCCTTAGCGGGGGGAAAAACATTCAGTACTTC. Protein sequence: CASSLSGGKNIQYF.